The sequence of this T cell receptor (beta chain) was determined in a study of tumour-infiltrating T cells in Burkitt lymphoma. For the study at large: Survival, overall and progression-free, tracked with productive clonality.

Some clones are missing from TCRdb's copy, which holds only in-frame ones; the method was immunoSEQ multiplex PCR. Of 15,000 to 20,000 clones listed, roughly 79% are singletons. Deletions cut 3 bases from V and 1 base from J, with 12 bases between. The CDR3 extends over 15 amino acids. Germline CDR1 and CDR2: LNHDA and SQIVND (reference sequence). The receptor's source is a human donor with diffuse large B-cell lymphoma. The sample was tumor tissue. This chain joins TRBV19 and TRBJ2-5; D possibly corresponds to TRBD1 (7 bases). Here the CDR3 reads CASSMGGQPQETQYF. The CDR3 DNA is TGTGCCAGTAGTATGGGGGGACAGCCCCAAGAGACCCAGTACTTC.